Listed here is a single T cell receptor (beta chain). CDR3 length: 16 amino acids. Germline CDR1 reads LGHDT; CDR2 reads YNNKEL (reference sequence). The trim removed 3 bases at V and 5 bases at J, leaving 7 bases unmatched. These data come from a study of blood T cell repertoires in COVID-19. Overall study: Sources were T cells, B-cell-depleted T cells, or PBMCs; the material itself was cDNA or gDNA.

The assay was immunoSEQ multiplex PCR, and TCRdb's table has in-frame clones only and misses some. In the table there are roughly 360,000 clones, approximately 90% of which are singletons. The age range of participants was about 18 to 95 years, with residence in 20 to 25 US areas. Cohorts were based on clinical histories the participants reported. Sequencing input: PBMCs or T cells enriched from blood (not recorded which). This receptor was obtained from a woman aged 25 to 39 with acute COVID-19. The chain has TRBV3-1 (or the pseudogene TRBV3-2) and TRBJ2-2, with 9 bases matching TRBD1. Here the CDR3 reads CASSQSGQGLTGELFF. The CDR3 DNA is TGTGCCAGCAGCCAGTCGGGACAGGGCTTAACCGGGGAGCTGTTTTTT.